This TCR beta chain derives from a study of cytomegalovirus exposure and HLA in healthy donors. The V and J ends lost 5 bases and 1 base, in that order; junction bases with no gene match: 6. Germline assignment: CDR1 SGHTA and CDR2 FQGNSA. The length of the CDR3 is 15 residues. Study conclusions and caveats: Altogether, more than 150 TCR beta chains were recorded as cytomegalovirus-associated. A later analysis associated 15,000 to 20,000 TCR beta sequences with HLA alleles at a 0.05 false discovery rate. A few chains tied to CMV proved CMV antigen-specific in vitro.

With respect to this clone: Its antigen remains unidentified.

PCR employed 60 Vbeta and 13 Jbeta primers. TCRdb keeps only in-frame clones here, not all; method: immunoSEQ multiplex PCR. Here the sample spans around 100,000 clones, approximately 79% being singletons. This chain connects TRBV7-2 to TRBJ2-5; 8 nucleotides agree with TRBD2. The clonotype comes from a woman aged 40 to 50 in good health and CMV-seronegative. The sequenced sample consisted of PBMCs. In DNA form, the CDR3 reads TGTGCCAGCAGCACACTCGGACTAGCCCAAGAGACCCAGTACTTC. Translating gives CASSTLGLAQETQYF.